This entry lists 22 T cell receptor beta chains sequenced from one sample in a study of blood T cell repertoires in COVID-19. The table came from immunoSEQ multiplex PCR; TCRdb's copy has only in-frame clones and leaves some out. The table includes around 180,000 clones, roughly three quarters detected once. Sequencing was carried out using peripheral blood. These receptors were taken from a woman of 80 years or more with COVID-19, enrolled during active disease.

The chain is built from TRBV12-5 and TRBJ2-5; D remains unclear. V lost 6 bases, J lost 1 base, and 9 bases lay in between. The germline V gene encodes CDR1 LGHNT and CDR2 FRNRAP. This CDR3 contains 13 residues. The CDR3 reads CASGPGFQETQYF. The DNA for the CDR3 is TGTGCTAGTGGGCCAGGTTTCCAAGAGACCCAGTACTTC.

The V and J genes are TRBV19 and TRBJ2-7, with 8 bases matching TRBD1. The V gene end was trimmed by 6 bases and the J gene end by 2 bases; junction bases not matched to a gene: 6. Germline assignment: CDR1 LNHDA and CDR2 SQIVND (reference sequence). CDR3 length: 14 amino acids. The CDR3 loop reads CASRVAGGAYEQYF. The CDR3 DNA reads TGTGCCAGTAGGGTCGCAGGGGGCGCCTACGAGCAGTACTTC.

V gene TRBV2 combines with J gene TRBJ2-3; maybe TRBD2 (6 bases). This CDR3 comprises 15 residues. The germline gives CDR1 SNHLY, CDR2 FYNNEI. The ends were cut back, 4 bases at V and 6 bases at J, with 17 bases in the middle. CDR3 in DNA: TGTGCCAGCAGTGGAGCCCGGGGGTCTGCGGATACGCAGTATTTT. It encodes CASSGARGSADTQYF.

The chain couples TRBV5-1 to TRBJ2-3; 12 bases agree with TRBD2. This CDR3 has 18 residues. V dropped 0 bases and J dropped 4; count of bases not matched to a gene: 9. Germline V lookup: CDR1 SGHRS, CDR2 YFSETQ. The CDR3 reads CASSLALLAGGGADTQYF. DNA for the CDR3: TGCGCCAGCAGCTTGGCCCTACTAGCGGGAGGAGGGGCAGATACGCAGTATTTT.

The chain is built from TRBV4-2 and TRBJ2-3, with TRBD2 matching over 9 bases. This CDR3 contains 20 residues. Trimming took 2 bases from V and 1 from J; bases not matched to a gene: 16. Germline loops: CDR1 LGHNA, CDR2 YNFKEQ. The CDR3 nucleotides are TGTGCCAGCAGCCAAATTTATGGGCGGGGGGGCCTGTTAGGCACAGATACGCAGTATTTT. This gives the protein CASSQIYGRGGLLGTDTQYF.

This sequence joins TRBV6-5 and TRBJ2-1; 11 bases line up with TRBD2. Germline lookup yields CDR1 MNHEY and CDR2 SVGAGI. Trimming took 6 bases from V and 3 from J; bases not matched to a gene: 1. CDR3 size: 14 residues. The CDR3 DNA reads TGTGCCAGCAGGACTAGCGGGGTCTACAATGAGCAGTTCTTC. Protein product: CASRTSGVYNEQFF.

In this sample, this clone turned up a few times. The chain has TRBV11-2 and TRBJ1-5; TRBD1 aligns across 9 bases. Looked up from germline, CDR1 is SGHAT and CDR2 is FQNNGV. J gave up 6 bases and V 0 bases, and 12 bases lay outside the gene matches. This CDR3 region has 18 residues. The CDR3: CASSLDPLQGAFVQPQHF. Written as DNA, the CDR3 is TGTGCCAGCAGCTTAGACCCCCTACAGGGGGCTTTTGTTCAGCCCCAGCATTTT.

The chain recombines TRBV28 with TRBJ1-2; 10 bases align to TRBD1. The germline CDR1 and CDR2 sequences are MDHEN and SYDVKM. V lost 5 bases to trimming and J lost 4 bases; unmatched junction nucleotides: 7. This CDR3 has 15 residues. CDR3 nucleotide sequence: TGTGCCAGCAGTACATGGGACAGGGGACTCTATGGCTACACCTTC. This translates into CASSTWDRGLYGYTF.

This chain links TRBV5-1 with TRBJ1-2; D is uncertain. V shed 4 bases and J shed 6 bases, with 13 bases lying between them. The CDR3 loop spans 13 amino acids. Germline V gives CDR1 SGHRS, CDR2 YFSETQ. The CDR3 spells CASSRQATDGYTF. Here the CDR3 DNA reads TGCGCCAGCAGCCGGCAGGCCACCGATGGCTACACCTTC.

This chain joins TRBV3-1 (or the pseudogene TRBV3-2) and TRBJ2-1; weak D call: TRBD2 (5 bases). Germline V gene sequence: CDR1 LGHDT, CDR2 YNNKEL (reference sequence). This CDR3 has 14 amino acids. V lost 7 bases to trimming and J lost 0 bases, with 10 bases between them. DNA for the CDR3: TGTGCCAGCATGGACTTGGGCTCCTACAATGAGCAGTTCTTC. Translated, it gives CASMDLGSYNEQFF.

This chain joins TRBV3-1 (or the pseudogene TRBV3-2) and TRBJ2-1; D is uncertain. This CDR3 is built from 14 residues. Germline assignment: CDR1 LGHDT and CDR2 YNNKEL (reference sequence). V lost 0 bases, J lost 3 bases, and 6 bases lay in between. CDR3 sequence (DNA): TGTGCCAGCAGCCAAGACAGGTACTACAATGAGCAGTTCTTC. This codes for CASSQDRYYNEQFF.

This sequence joins TRBV25-1 and TRBJ2-1; a possible D gene is TRBD1 (5 bases). Deletions cut 2 bases from V and 3 bases from J, with 14 bases between. CDR3 length: 16 amino acids. Looked up from germline, CDR1 is MGHDK and CDR2 is SYGVNS. In nucleotides, the CDR3 is TGTGCCAGCAGTGAACCCCGAGCAGGGCACTACAATGAGCAGTTCTTC. As protein: CASSEPRAGHYNEQFF. Together with reference TRBV25-1 and TRBJ2-1, the CDR3 gives the full variable domain: EADIYQTPRYLVIGTGKKITLECSQTMGHDKMYWYQQDPGMELHLIHYSYGVNSTEKGDLSSESTVSRIRTEHFPLTLESARPSHTSQYLCASSEPRAGHYNEQFFGPGTRLTVL.

The chain couples TRBV27 to TRBJ1-1; unclear D gene. This CDR3 spans 14 amino acids. Germline-derived CDR1 and CDR2 are MNHEY and SMNVEV (reference sequence). Trimming pared 2 bases from V and 1 base from J, leaving 8 bases between. The CDR3 reads CASSLASGNTEAFF. The CDR3 region has the DNA TGTGCCAGCAGTTTAGCTTCGGGGAACACTGAAGCTTTCTTT.

This clone was observed once. The rearrangement joins TRBV7-8 to TRBJ1-2; TRBD1 aligns across 9 bases. This CDR3 is 15 amino acids long. V gave up 1 base and J gave up 4 bases; unmatched junction bases: 4. Germline V gene data show CDR1 as SGHVS and CDR2 as FQNEAQ. Here the CDR3 DNA reads TGTGCCAGCAGCTTAGTGGGACAGGGTTTCTATGGCTACACCTTC. Translated: CASSLVGQGFYGYTF. The full variable domain, rest sourced from reference TRBV7-8 and TRBJ1-2, is GAGVSQSPRYKVAKRGQDVALRCDPISGHVSLFWYQQALGQGPEFLTYFQNEAQLDKSGLPSDRFFAERPEGSVSTLKIQRTQQEDSAVYLCASSLVGQGFYGYTFGSGTRLTVV.

The chain recombines TRBV5-1 with TRBJ2-2; D unresolved. Germline-derived CDR1 and CDR2 are SGHRS and YFSETQ. Trimming removed 0 bases from V and 0 bases from J, with 6 bases in between. The CDR3 runs to 15 residues. The CDR3 loop reads CASSLGASNTGELFF. The CDR3 DNA reads as TGCGCCAGCAGCTTGGGGGCGTCGAACACCGGGGAGCTGTTTTTT.

The chain employs TRBV5-1 and TRBJ2-5; D is possibly TRBD2 (5 bases). The CDR3 covers 13 residues. V gave up 6 bases and J gave up 4 bases, with 13 bases separating them. Germline CDR1 is SGHRS and CDR2 is YFSETQ. The CDR3 DNA reads TGCGCCAGCATTGCCCTCGGAGGAGAGACCCAGTACTTC. It translates to CASIALGGETQYF.

CDR3 coding DNA: TGTGCCAGCAGCGGGACTAGCGGGAGTGGAGAGACCCAGTACTTC. It specifies CASSGTSGSGETQYF. The gene calls are TRBV2 and TRBJ2-5, with TRBD2 identical over 14 bases. V trimming: 6 bases; J trimming: 4 bases; junction bases outside the gene matches: 4. CDR3 length: 15 residues. Per the germline V gene, CDR1 is SNHLY and CDR2 is FYNNEI.

This clone was found many times. CDR3 bases: TGTGCCAGTAGTATAGGTTGGGACACGGGCTATGGCTACACCTTC. This translates into CASSIGWDTGYGYTF. The chain is built from TRBV19 and TRBJ1-2; tentatively, D is TRBD1 (6 bases). Trimming took off 1 base at V and 4 bases at J, with 13 bases between the two ends. There are 15 residues in the CDR3. CDR1 and CDR2 (germline): LNHDA, SQIVND (reference sequence). Complete variable domain (other parts from reference TRBV19 and TRBJ1-2): DGGITQSPKYLFRKEGQNVTLSCEQNLNHDAMYWYRQDPGQGLRLIYYSQIVNDFQKGDIAEGYSVSREKKESFPLTVTSAQKNPTAFYLCASSIGWDTGYGYTFGSGTRLTVV.

J is TRBJ2-5 and V is TRBV28; TRBD2 matches at 13 bases. V shed 3 bases and J 5 bases; nucleotides not matched to a gene: 18. The CDR3 consists of 20 residues. CDR1 and CDR2 from the germline V gene are MDHEN and SYDVKM. CDR3 nucleotide sequence: TGTGCCAGCAGTTTCATAGGCAGACTTCCCGGACTAGCGGGAGATGAGACCCAGTACTTC. Translation gives CASSFIGRLPGLAGDETQYF.

This clone has only one observation. This CDR3 reads CAISPGGWETQYF. The CDR3 region has the DNA TGTGCCATCAGTCCAGGGGGTTGGGAGACCCAGTACTTC. This sequence joins TRBV10-3 and TRBJ2-5, with TRBD1 matching over 7 bases. The CDR3 covers 13 residues. Trimming at V came to 5 bases and at J to 5 bases, leaving 5 bases not matched to a gene. CDR1 ENHRY and CDR2 SYGVKD come from the germline V gene.

This clone appeared a single time. This chain connects TRBV5-1 to TRBJ1-2; possibly TRBD1 for D (5 bases). V was shortened by 2 bases and J by 4 bases, with 15 bases between the two germline ends. CDR1 and CDR2 from the germline V gene are SGHRS and YFSETQ. This CDR3 spans 15 amino acids. CDR3 in DNA: TGCGCCAGCAGCTTAGACAGTCCCCTCGTCTATGGCTACACCTTC. It yields the protein CASSLDSPLVYGYTF.

The CDR3 loop is CATSSRQVFDEQYF. The CDR3 coding sequence is TGTGCCACCAGCAGCCGACAGGTTTTTGACGAGCAGTACTTC. The rearrangement uses TRBV15 and TRBJ2-7, with D possibly matching TRBD1 (6 bases). CDR3 size: 14 residues. The ends were cut back, 3 bases at V and 5 bases at J, with 14 bases in the middle. Germline loops: CDR1 LNHNV, CDR2 YYDKDF (reference sequence).